Below are 2 T cell receptor beta chains sequenced from a single sample in a study of shared clonotypes between healthy human individuals. Method: immunoSEQ multiplex PCR; TCRdb's copy keeps in-frame clones and lacks some. The repertoire holds more than 400,000 clones, with around 96% as singletons. Material: naive CD4+ T cells sorted from blood. Regarding subset: CD45RA+ positively selected. These receptors were taken from a woman younger than 45 in good health.

The genes are TRBV11-2 and TRBJ2-6; possibly TRBD2 for D (5 bases). This CDR3 comprises 16 residues. Trimming removed 5 bases at V and 2 bases at J, with 13 bases between. CDR1 is SGHAT, CDR2 FQNNGV, per germline. Written as DNA, the CDR3 is TGTGCCAGCAGCCCGGAGGAACTGGCTGGGGCCAACGTCCTGACTTTC. It codes for CASSPEELAGANVLTF.

The chain couples TRBV28 to TRBJ2-3; 8 nucleotides match TRBD1. The V segment lost 0 bases and the J segment 6 bases; nucleotides outside the gene matches: 2. The germline CDR1 and CDR2 sequences are MDHEN and SYDVKM. The CDR3 is made up of 14 amino acids. CDR3 region: CASSLWDRVDTQYF. As DNA, the CDR3 is TGTGCCAGCAGTTTATGGGACAGGGTCGATACGCAGTATTTT.